The rows below give T cell receptor beta chains drawn from one sample of a study of blood T cell repertoires in COVID-19. Assay: immunoSEQ multiplex PCR; the TCRdb copy retains only in-frame clones and omits some. The sample has some 45,000 clones, about 80% seen once. Sequenced sample: peripheral blood. Source of these receptors: a man in his sixties with acute or convalescent COVID-19. CDR3s include the opening cysteine and the closing phenylalanine or tryptophan. D genes are given only for firm matches. Rows give clone size only sometimes, using once, few, many, or a class for an expanded clone.

TRBV7-2	.	TRBD1	TRBJ1-2	CASSLRRTGTDGYTF	TGTGCCAGCAGCTTACGAAGGACAGGGACGGATGGCTACACCTTC
TRBV5-4	once	.	TRBJ2-1	CASSLDGSSYNEQFF	TGTGCCAGCAGCTTGGATGGGAGCTCCTACAATGAGCAGTTCTTC
TRBV7-2	few	.	TRBJ2-1	CASSISSYNEQFF	TGTGCCAGCAGCATATCTAGCTACAATGAGCAGTTCTTC
TRBV12-3/TRBV12-4	once	.	TRBJ1-2	CASRAGQGGYTF	TGTGCCAGCAGAGCGGGACAAGGAGGCTACACCTTC
TRBV6-1	.	.	TRBJ1-5	CASSEGVGVDQPQHF	TGTGCCAGCAGTGAAGGGGTAGGGGTGGATCAGCCCCAGCATTTT
TRBV7-6	.	TRBD1	TRBJ1-2	CASSEFTGETANFYGYTF	TGTGCCAGCAGCGAATTCACAGGGGAAACCGCGAATTTCTATGGCTACACCTTC
TRBV4-1	.	.	TRBJ1-2	CASSHPDSNYGYTF	TGCGCCAGCAGCCACCCGGACAGTAACTATGGCTACACCTTC
TRBV2	.	TRBD1	TRBJ1-1	CASSAGQGAQYTEAFF	TGTGCCAGCAGCGCGGGACAGGGGGCGCAGTACACTGAAGCTTTCTTT
TRBV15	.	.	TRBJ2-2	CATSRGTGTPNTGELFF	TGTGCCACCAGCAGGGGGACCGGGACACCGAACACCGGGGAGCTGTTTTTT
TRBV6-5	.	TRBD2	TRBJ2-5	CASRASGGVGETQYF	TGTGCCAGCAGGGCTAGCGGGGGGGTCGGGGAGACCCAGTACTTC
TRBV4-3	.	TRBD1	TRBJ2-3	CASSHPTGGTDTQYF	TGCGCCAGCAGCCATCCGACAGGGGGCACAGATACGCAGTATTTT
TRBV6-5	.	.	TRBJ1-1	CASSYSYRATEAFF	TGTGCCAGCAGTTACTCGTACAGAGCCACTGAAGCTTTCTTT
TRBV19	once	.	TRBJ1-2	CASSVRKNYGYTF	TGTGCCAGTAGTGTCAGGAAGAACTATGGCTACACCTTC
TRBV9	.	.	TRBJ2-7	CASSPGTGSSYEQYF	TGTGCCAGCAGCCCCGGGACTGGGAGCTCCTACGAGCAGTACTTC
TRBV24-1	.	TRBD1	TRBJ1-2	CATSDFQTGGGYTF	TGTGCCACCAGTGATTTTCAGACAGGGGGTGGCTACACCTTC
TRBV4-1	.	TRBD1	TRBJ1-5	CASSHLFDRGNQPQHF	TGCGCCAGCAGCCACCTCTTTGACAGGGGCAATCAGCCCCAGCATTTT
TRBV5-6	.	.	TRBJ1-6	CASSLFGMGFNSPLHF	TGTGCCAGCAGCTTGTTCGGGATGGGCTTTAATTCACCCCTCCACTTT
TRBV24-1	.	.	TRBJ2-3	CATSDFVGKGTDTQYF	TGTGCCACCAGTGATTTTGTGGGCAAGGGGACAGATACGCAGTATTTT
TRBV11-2	once	.	TRBJ1-2	CASSLSRGTGLNYGYTF	TGTGCCAGCAGCTTATCCCGGGGAACAGGGCTTAACTATGGCTACACCTTC
TRBV7-2	.	TRBD1	TRBJ1-1	CASSPQGQGKAFF	TGTGCCAGCAGCCCCCAGGGACAGGGTAAAGCTTTCTTT
TRBV10-2	.	.	TRBJ1-2	CASSDHPVQFLYGYTF	TGCGCCAGCAGTGACCACCCCGTCCAGTTCCTCTATGGCTACACCTTC
TRBV6-5	.	.	TRBJ1-5	CASSYSPPGGGQPQHF	TGTGCCAGCAGTTACTCACCCCCGGGGGGCGGTCAGCCCCAGCATTTT
TRBV19	many	.	TRBJ1-5	CASSGRGGVQPQHF	TGTGCCAGTAGCGGTAGGGGGGGCGTTCAGCCCCAGCATTTT
TRBV9	.	TRBD2	TRBJ2-3	CASSVEAGGPDTQYF	TGTGCCAGCAGCGTAGAGGCGGGGGGGCCAGATACGCAGTATTTT
TRBV2	.	TRBD1	TRBJ1-1	CASSKGQGRMNTEAFF	TGTGCCAGCAGCAAGGGACAGGGCCGAATGAACACTGAAGCTTTCTTT
TRBV3-1/TRBV3-2	.	TRBD2	TRBJ2-5	CASSRIAGGPETQYF	TGTGCCAGCAGCCGGATAGCGGGGGGGCCAGAGACCCAGTACTTC
TRBV7-9	.	TRBD1	TRBJ1-6	CASSPGQGAPALHF	TGTGCCAGCAGCCCTGGACAGGGGGCGCCGGCCCTCCACTTT
TRBV9	.	TRBD1	TRBJ1-6	CASSDPGQGYSPLHF	TGTGCCAGCAGCGACCCGGGACAGGGGTATTCACCCCTCCACTTT